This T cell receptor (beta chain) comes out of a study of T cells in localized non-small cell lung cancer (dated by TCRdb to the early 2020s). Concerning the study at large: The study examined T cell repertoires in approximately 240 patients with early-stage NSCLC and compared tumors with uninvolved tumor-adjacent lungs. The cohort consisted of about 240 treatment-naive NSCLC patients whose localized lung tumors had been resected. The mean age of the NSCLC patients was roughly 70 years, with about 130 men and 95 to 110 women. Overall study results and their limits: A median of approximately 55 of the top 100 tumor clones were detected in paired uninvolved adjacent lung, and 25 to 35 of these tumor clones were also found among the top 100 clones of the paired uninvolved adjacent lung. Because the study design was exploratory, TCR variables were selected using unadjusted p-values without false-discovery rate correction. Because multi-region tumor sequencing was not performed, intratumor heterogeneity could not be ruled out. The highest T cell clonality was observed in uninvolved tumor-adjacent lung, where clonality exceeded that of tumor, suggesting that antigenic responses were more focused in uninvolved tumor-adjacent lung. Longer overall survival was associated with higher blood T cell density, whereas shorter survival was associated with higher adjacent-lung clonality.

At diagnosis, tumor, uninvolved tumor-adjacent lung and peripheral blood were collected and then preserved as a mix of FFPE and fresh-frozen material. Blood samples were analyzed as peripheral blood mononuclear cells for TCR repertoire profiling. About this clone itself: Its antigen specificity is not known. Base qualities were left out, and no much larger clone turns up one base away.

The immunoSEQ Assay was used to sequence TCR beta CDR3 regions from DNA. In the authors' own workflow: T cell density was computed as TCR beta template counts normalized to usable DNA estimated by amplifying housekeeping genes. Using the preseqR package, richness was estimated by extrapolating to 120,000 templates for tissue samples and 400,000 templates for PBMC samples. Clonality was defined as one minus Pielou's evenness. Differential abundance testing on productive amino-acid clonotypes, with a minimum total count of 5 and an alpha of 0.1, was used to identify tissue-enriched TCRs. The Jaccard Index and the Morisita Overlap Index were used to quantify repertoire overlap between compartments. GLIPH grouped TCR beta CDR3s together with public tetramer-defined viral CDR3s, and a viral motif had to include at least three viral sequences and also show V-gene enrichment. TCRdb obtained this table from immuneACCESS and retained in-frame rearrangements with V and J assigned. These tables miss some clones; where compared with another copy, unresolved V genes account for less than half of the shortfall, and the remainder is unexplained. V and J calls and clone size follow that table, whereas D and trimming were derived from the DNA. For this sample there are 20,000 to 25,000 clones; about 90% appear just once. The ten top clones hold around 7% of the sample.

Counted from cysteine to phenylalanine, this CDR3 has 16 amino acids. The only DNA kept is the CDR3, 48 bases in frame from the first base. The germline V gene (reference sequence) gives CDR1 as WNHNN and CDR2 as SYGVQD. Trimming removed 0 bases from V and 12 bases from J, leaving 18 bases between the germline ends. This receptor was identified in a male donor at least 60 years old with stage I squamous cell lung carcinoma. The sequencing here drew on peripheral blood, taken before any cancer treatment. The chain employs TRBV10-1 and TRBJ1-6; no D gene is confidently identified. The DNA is TGCGCCAGCAGTGAGTCGGCCCCTGGGAAGGAGAAACCCCTCCACTTT. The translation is CASSESAPGKEKPLHF.